This T cell receptor beta chain derives from a study of T cells in Graves' hyperthyroidism and ophthalmopathy. Template material for amplifying TCR beta CDR3 regions consisted of RNA transcripts. The TCR CDR3 was amplified in a first-round RT-PCR using the HTBI primer set. TCRdb passed the multiplex PCR reads through MiXCR, listing each CDR3 protein once. The sample yields 650,000 to 800,000 distinct CDR3 sequences, 45% seen once. Comments on this clonotype: The antigen is undetermined.

Uncontrolled infection, other autoimmune disease, pregnancy or lactation barred patients from enrollment. Study outcomes and limitations: Within blood appeared most thyroid clonotypes that had expanded above 0.001. Ophthalmopathy got predicted by the model a median approximately six months before its onset.

The receptor comes from an adult man with Graves' disease, either hyperthyroidism or ophthalmopathy (not recorded which). Sequenced input: peripheral blood or thyroid tissue (not recorded which).

CDR3 protein: CASSLQPPAENTIYF. CDR3 bases: TGTGCCAGCAGCCTTCAGCCCCCCGCTGAAAACACCATATATTTT. The chain carries TRBV7-2 and TRBJ1-3, with D hard to call. The CDR3 is made up of 15 amino acids. Looked up from germline, CDR1 is SGHTA and CDR2 is FQGNSA. Trimming took 5 bases from V and 6 from J, leaving 17 bases between them. The variable domain in full, with the rest retrieved from reference TRBV7-2 and TRBJ1-3, is GAGVSQSPSNKVTEKGKDVELRCDPISGHTALYWYRQSLGQGLEFLIYFQGNSAPDKSGLPSDRFSAERTGGSVSTLTIQRTQQEDSAVYLCASSLQPPAENTIYFGEGSWLTVV.